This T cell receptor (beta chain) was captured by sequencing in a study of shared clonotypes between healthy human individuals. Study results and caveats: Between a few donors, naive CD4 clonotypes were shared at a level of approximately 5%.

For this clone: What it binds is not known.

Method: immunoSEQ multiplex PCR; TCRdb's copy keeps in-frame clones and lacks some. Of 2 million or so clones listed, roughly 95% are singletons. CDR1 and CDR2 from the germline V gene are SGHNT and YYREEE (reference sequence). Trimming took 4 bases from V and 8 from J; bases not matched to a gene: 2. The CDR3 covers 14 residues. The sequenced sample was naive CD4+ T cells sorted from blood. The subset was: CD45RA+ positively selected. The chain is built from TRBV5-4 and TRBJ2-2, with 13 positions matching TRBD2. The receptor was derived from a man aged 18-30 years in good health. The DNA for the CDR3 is TGTGCCAGCAGCAGGGGACTAGCGGGAGGGGAGCTGTTTTTT. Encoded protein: CASSRGLAGGELFF.